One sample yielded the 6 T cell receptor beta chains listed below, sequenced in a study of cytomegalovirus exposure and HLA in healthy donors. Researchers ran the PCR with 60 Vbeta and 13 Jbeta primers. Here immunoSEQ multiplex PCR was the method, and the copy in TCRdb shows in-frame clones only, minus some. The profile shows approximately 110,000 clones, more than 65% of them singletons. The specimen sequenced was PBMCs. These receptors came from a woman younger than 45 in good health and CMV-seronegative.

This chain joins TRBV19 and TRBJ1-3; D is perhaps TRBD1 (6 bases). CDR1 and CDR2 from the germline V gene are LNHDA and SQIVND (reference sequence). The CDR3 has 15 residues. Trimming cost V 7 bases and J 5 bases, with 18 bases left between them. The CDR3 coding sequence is TGTGCCAGTACCCAACCCGGGCAGGGGAGAAACACCATATATTTT. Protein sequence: CASTQPGQGRNTIYF.

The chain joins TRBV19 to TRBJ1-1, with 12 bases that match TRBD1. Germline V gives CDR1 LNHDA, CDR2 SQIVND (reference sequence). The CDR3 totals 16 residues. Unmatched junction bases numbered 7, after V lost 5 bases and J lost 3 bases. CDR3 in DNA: TGTGCCAGTAGTCCGGGGACAGGGGGCAGGCACACTGAAGCTTTCTTT. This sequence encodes CASSPGTGGRHTEAFF.

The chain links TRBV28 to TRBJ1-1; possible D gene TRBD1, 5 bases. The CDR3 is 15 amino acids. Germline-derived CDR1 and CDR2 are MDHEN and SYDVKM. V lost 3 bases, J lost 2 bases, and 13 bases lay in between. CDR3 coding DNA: TGTGCCAGCAGTTTTGGGGCGTGGGAAAACACTGAAGCTTTCTTT. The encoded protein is CASSFGAWENTEAFF.

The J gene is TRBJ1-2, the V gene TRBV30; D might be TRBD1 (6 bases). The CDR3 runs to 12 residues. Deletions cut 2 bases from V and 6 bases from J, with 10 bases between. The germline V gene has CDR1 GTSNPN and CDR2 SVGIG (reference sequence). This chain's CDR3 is CAWSPHRDGYTF. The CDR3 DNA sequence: TGTGCCTGGAGTCCCCACAGGGATGGCTACACCTTC.

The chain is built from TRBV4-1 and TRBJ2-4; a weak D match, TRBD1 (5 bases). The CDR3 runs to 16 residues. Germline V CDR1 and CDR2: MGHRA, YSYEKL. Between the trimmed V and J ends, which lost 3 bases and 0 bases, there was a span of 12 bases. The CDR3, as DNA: TGCGCCAGCAGCCAGGATCGACAGTTAGCCAAAAACATTCAGTACTTC. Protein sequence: CASSQDRQLAKNIQYF.

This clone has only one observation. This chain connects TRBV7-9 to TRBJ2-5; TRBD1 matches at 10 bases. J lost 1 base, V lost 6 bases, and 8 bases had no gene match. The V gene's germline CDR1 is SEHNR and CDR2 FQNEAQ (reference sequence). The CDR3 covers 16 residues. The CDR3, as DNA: TGTGCCAGCAGACCCAGGACAGGGGGGAGCCAAGAGACCCAGTACTTC. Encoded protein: CASRPRTGGSQETQYF.